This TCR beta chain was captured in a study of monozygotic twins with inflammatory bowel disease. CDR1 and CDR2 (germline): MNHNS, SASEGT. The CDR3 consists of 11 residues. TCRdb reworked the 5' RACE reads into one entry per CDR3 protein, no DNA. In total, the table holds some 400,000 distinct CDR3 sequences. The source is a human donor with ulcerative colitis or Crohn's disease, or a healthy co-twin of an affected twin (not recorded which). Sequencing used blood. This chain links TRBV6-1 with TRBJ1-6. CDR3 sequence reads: CACHGNSPLHF.